The 13 T cell receptor beta chains in this list originate from one sample, sequenced in a study of T cell responses to AZD1222 COVID-19 vaccine. The table came from immunoSEQ multiplex PCR; TCRdb's copy has only in-frame clones and leaves some out. The profile covers 68,000 or so clones, with roughly 90% appearing a single time and roughly 8% taken by the ten largest. The material sequenced was peripheral blood, taken on day 0 of AZD1222 vaccination. Receptor source: an adult in good health.

The rearrangement uses TRBV11-1 and TRBJ1-2; TRBD1 matches at 8 bases. Germline trimming cut 5 bases from V and 8 bases from J; bases unmatched to any gene: 10. CDR3 length: 14 residues. Germline-derived CDR1 and CDR2 are SGHAT and FQDESV (reference sequence). CDR3 region: CASSLVTGEGGYTF. CDR3 DNA sequence: TGTGCCAGCAGCCTCGTGACAGGGGAAGGCGGCTACACCTTC.

The chain links TRBV19 to TRBJ1-5; no definite D call. The CDR3 has 12 amino acids. Germline V lookup: CDR1 LNHDA, CDR2 SQIVND (reference sequence). V was cut by 3 bases and J by 4 bases, with 4 bases left in between. The chain's CDR3 is CASSMRNQPQHF. CDR3 DNA sequence: TGTGCCAGTAGTATGAGAAATCAGCCCCAGCATTTT.

The J gene is TRBJ2-1, the V gene TRBV6-4; possibly TRBD1 or TRBD2 for D (5 bases each). The CDR3 extends over 15 amino acids. V was trimmed by 3 bases and J by 0 bases, leaving 9 bases between them. In germline, CDR1 is MRHNA, CDR2 SNTAGT. The CDR3 here is CASSEGRSSYNEQFF. The DNA of the CDR3 is TGTGCCAGCAGTGAGGGACGGAGCTCCTACAATGAGCAGTTCTTC.

This sequence joins TRBV7-2 and TRBJ2-2, with TRBD2 identical over 7 bases. V dropped 3 bases and J dropped 4; count of bases not matched to a gene: 2. This CDR3 has 14 amino acids. Germline-derived CDR1 and CDR2 are SGHTA and FQGNSA. The CDR3 region is CASSFRGVTGELFF. In DNA form, the CDR3 reads TGTGCCAGCAGCTTTCGGGGGGTCACCGGGGAGCTGTTTTTT. Full variable domain (missing parts from reference TRBV7-2 and TRBJ2-2): GAGVSQSPSNKVTEKGKDVELRCDPISGHTALYWYRQSLGQGLEFLIYFQGNSAPDKSGLPSDRFSAERTGGSVSTLTIQRTQQEDSAVYLCASSFRGVTGELFFGEGSRLTVL.

The chain joins TRBV28 to TRBJ2-2, with D hard to call. V was clipped by 6 bases and J by 7 bases, with 12 bases between them. The CDR3 has 13 amino acids. Per germline, CDR1 MDHEN and CDR2 SYDVKM. The CDR3 region has the DNA TGTGCCAGCAGCCTAACAGCCATCGGGGAGCTGTTTTTT. It encodes CASSLTAIGELFF.

The chain links TRBV7-8 to TRBJ2-1; D is undetermined. The germline gives CDR1 SGHVS, CDR2 FQNEAQ. The CDR3 is made up of 16 amino acids. Trimming left V 1 base short and J 0 bases short, with 10 bases between. CDR3: CASSLVAPSSYNEQFF. The CDR3 bases are TGTGCCAGCAGCTTAGTCGCTCCGAGCTCCTACAATGAGCAGTTCTTC.

This clone was seen only a few times. This chain links TRBV19 with TRBJ2-1, with 13 bases that match TRBD2. Trimming at V came to 4 bases and at J to 9 bases, leaving 9 bases not matched to a gene. The CDR3 consists of 16 residues. CDR1 is LNHDA and CDR2 is SQIVND in the germline V gene (reference sequence). The CDR3 region has the DNA TGTGCCAGTAGTAAATCAGGACTAGCGGGAGAGGGTGAGCAGTTCTTC. It yields the protein CASSKSGLAGEGEQFF.

The gene calls are TRBV30 and TRBJ2-7, with 9 nucleotides matching TRBD1. Germline CDR1 GTSNPN, CDR2 SVGIG (reference sequence). The trim removed 1 base at V and 7 bases at J, leaving 8 bases unmatched. The CDR3 is made up of 14 amino acids. CDR3 sequence reads: CAWSAGTGIREQYF. CDR3 DNA: TGTGCCTGGAGTGCCGGGACAGGGATTCGGGAGCAGTACTTC. The variable domain in full, with the rest retrieved from reference TRBV30 and TRBJ2-7, is SQTIHQWPATLVQPVGSPLSLECTVEGTSNPNLYWYRQAAGRGLQLLFYSVGIGQISSEVPQNLSASRPQDRQFILSSKKLLLSDSGFYLCAWSAGTGIREQYFGPGTRLTVT.

By share, this clone ranks as medium-sized. This chain joins TRBV25-1 and TRBJ2-2; 7 positions match TRBD2. The CDR3 is 14 residues long. V lost 2 bases, J lost 3 bases, and 0 bases stayed unmatched. The germline gives CDR1 MGHDK, CDR2 SYGVNS. This CDR3 is CASSELADTGELFF. The CDR3 bases are TGTGCCAGCAGTGAACTAGCGGACACCGGGGAGCTGTTTTTT.

The chain has TRBV2 and TRBJ2-6; no firm D call. This CDR3 is built from 13 residues. V lost 6 bases and J 1 base, leaving 4 bases between the germline ends. Per the germline V gene, CDR1 is SNHLY and CDR2 is FYNNEI. CDR3 in DNA: TGTGCCAGCAGGGAATCTGGGGCCAACGTCCTGACTTTC. This gives the protein CASRESGANVLTF.

The V call is TRBV5-4, the J call TRBJ1-2; TRBD1 is a possible D gene (6 bases). CDR3 length: 15 residues. Germline V gene sequence: CDR1 SGHNT, CDR2 YYREEE (reference sequence). Trimming cost V 0 bases and J 2 bases, with 11 bases left between them. This chain's CDR3 is CASSLETGLNYGYTF. Here the CDR3 DNA reads TGTGCCAGCAGCTTGGAAACAGGGTTAAACTATGGCTACACCTTC.

This clone was detected only once. V gene TRBV19 combines with J gene TRBJ2-5; the match to TRBD2 covers 7 bases. V lost 4 bases and J lost 4; bases outside the gene matches: 6. The CDR3 totals 14 residues. In germline, CDR1 is LNHDA, CDR2 SQIVND (reference sequence). The CDR3 nucleotides read TGTGCCAGTAGTAAGACAGCGGGGAGAGAGACCCAGTACTTC. This translates into CASSKTAGRETQYF.

Only one count was recorded for this clone. The rearrangement joins TRBV5-1 to TRBJ2-4; the D gene is possibly TRBD2 (6 bases). CDR1 is SGHRS, CDR2 YFSETQ, per germline. The CDR3 sequence is 15 residues long. The V and J ends lost 4 bases and 9 bases respectively, with 20 bases between them. CDR3 sequence (DNA): TGCGCCAGCAGCCCTCTTACCCCGGGACTTCGCATTCAGTACTTC. Its translation is CASSPLTPGLRIQYF.